This TCR beta chain was documented in a study of CD8 T cell repertoires and HIV-1 epitope variants. About the study: T cells were stimulated with Twenty-five Gag and Nef peptides separately. The baseline condition was 1M T cells left uncultured. Findings and limits, study-wide: Of about 10 antigen-specific beta clonotypes, over 5 appeared to cross-react with escape variants.

In the case of this clone: Antigen specificity is unknown.

V was pared by 0 bases and J by 7 bases, with 17 bases between. The CDR3 loop spans 16 amino acids. CDR1 is SGDLS, CDR2 YYNGEE, per germline. Sequencing was performed with immunoSEQ multiplex PCR; in TCRdb, only in-frame clones are kept and a portion is missing. The sample carries around 5,400 clones, 65% to 80% recorded once. The chain has TRBV9 and TRBJ1-3, with a possible D match to TRBD1 (6 bases). The source of this sequence is a male donor with HIV. Source material: cultured CD8+ T cells derived from PBMCs. In DNA, the CDR3 is TGTGCCAGCAGCGTAGGACAGGAGGGACCGGTTAACACCATATATTTT. This gives the protein CASSVGQEGPVNTIYF.